These 9 T cell receptor beta chains were all obtained from the same sample, sequenced in a study of control samples from healthy donors and cancer patients. This table comes from immunoSEQ multiplex PCR, and its TCRdb copy is limited to in-frame clones, with some not included. Of approximately 230,000 clones detected, around 79% appear once; the ten largest clones hold more than 10%. Sequenced sample: PBMCs. Receptors were obtained from a woman aged 60-75 years with lung cancer.

This CDR3 reads CASSEGSGETQYF. The CDR3 nucleotides are TGCGCCAGCAGTGAGGGATCCGGTGAGACCCAGTACTTC. The chain carries TRBV5-1 and TRBJ2-5; D is possibly TRBD2 (5 bases). The CDR3 is made up of 13 amino acids. Between the trimmed V and J ends, which lost 5 bases and 5 bases, there was a span of 13 bases. Germline CDR1 SGHRS, CDR2 YFSETQ.

V gene TRBV3-1 (or the pseudogene TRBV3-2) combines with J gene TRBJ1-2, with TRBD1 identical over 7 bases. V lost 1 base, J lost 6 bases, and 8 bases stayed unmatched. CDR1 is LGHDT, CDR2 YNNKEL, per germline (reference sequence). This CDR3 contains 15 residues. The CDR3 region has the DNA TGTGCCAGCAGCCAAGTTCACAGGGGTGGCCATGGCTACACCTTC. Translating gives CASSQVHRGGHGYTF.

CDR3 protein: CASSEDGASNEQFF. As DNA, the CDR3 is TGCGCCAGCAGTGAGGACGGTGCATCCAATGAGCAGTTCTTC. The gene calls are TRBV10-1 and TRBJ2-1; D gene ambiguous. This CDR3 has 14 amino acids. V lost 2 bases and J lost 6, with 11 bases in between. Germline V lookup: CDR1 WNHNN, CDR2 SYGVQD (reference sequence).

The chain uses TRBV5-1 and TRBJ2-1, with 9 nucleotides matching TRBD2. CDR1 and CDR2 (germline): SGHRS, YFSETQ. Trimming cost V 0 bases and J 4 bases; bases outside gene matches: 5. This CDR3 is built from 16 residues. CDR3 in amino acids: CASSLDSTSGYNEQFF. In DNA form, the CDR3 reads TGCGCCAGCAGCTTGGATAGTACTAGCGGGTACAATGAGCAGTTCTTC.

The chain joins TRBV29-1 to TRBJ1-4, with D possibly being TRBD1 (6 bases). Trimming cost V 3 bases and J 8 bases, with 10 bases left between them. From germline, CDR1 is SQVTM and CDR2 ANQGSEA. The CDR3 is made up of 12 amino acids. This CDR3 is CSVDQGSEKLFF. CDR3 nucleotides: TGCAGCGTTGACCAGGGGTCAGAAAAACTGTTTTTT.

This chain uses TRBV10-3 with TRBJ2-3, with D maybe TRBD2 (6 bases). Germline loops: CDR1 ENHRY, CDR2 SYGVKD. The CDR3 sequence is 15 residues long. With 6 bases removed from V and 8 bases from J, the gap between germline ends came to 21 bases. The CDR3 loop reads CAISQPPGTGGTQYF. The CDR3 DNA reads TGTGCCATCAGCCAACCCCCGGGCACCGGGGGTACGCAGTATTTT.

This chain connects TRBV5-6 to TRBJ2-7; D is perhaps TRBD2 (6 bases). Germline V CDR1 and CDR2: SGHDT, YYEEEE. The CDR3 sequence is 15 residues long. V lost 4 bases, J lost 0 bases, and 14 bases lay in between. The CDR3 reads CASSRTPGVSYEQYF. The CDR3, as DNA: TGTGCCAGCAGCCGTACACCGGGAGTCTCCTACGAGCAGTACTTC.

DNA for the CDR3: TGTGCCAGCAGTGATAGCGGGGGATCTGGAAACACCATATATTTT. Translation gives CASSDSGGSGNTIYF. The chain has TRBV2 and TRBJ1-3; D is perhaps TRBD1 (5 bases). CDR3 length: 15 amino acids. The V and J ends lost 3 bases and 1 base respectively, with 10 bases between them. Germline V gene data show CDR1 as SNHLY and CDR2 as FYNNEI.

V is TRBV3-1 (or the pseudogene TRBV3-2) and J is TRBJ1-4, with D possibly matching TRBD1 (5 bases). This CDR3 region has 15 residues. The V end was cut by 0 bases, the J end by 9 bases, with 14 bases between. Per germline, CDR1 LGHDT and CDR2 YNNKEL (reference sequence). The CDR3 DNA sequence: TGTGCCAGCAGCCAAGAGGGCAGGGATTTTAAAAAACTGTTTTTT. It encodes CASSQEGRDFKKLFF.